The 28 T cell receptor beta chains below were found in one sample sequenced in a study of blood T cell repertoires in COVID-19. Method: immunoSEQ multiplex PCR; TCRdb's copy keeps in-frame clones and lacks some. The sample lists approximately 85,000 clones; about 86% were seen once. Sequences were obtained from peripheral blood. All receptors come from a woman aged 80 or over in a cohort sampled during active or convalescent COVID-19.

The chain recombines TRBV3-1 (or the pseudogene TRBV3-2) with TRBJ1-5; maybe TRBD1 (6 bases). Trimming took 1 base from V and 6 from J, leaving 13 bases between them. Germline V CDR1 and CDR2: LGHDT, YNNKEL (reference sequence). The length of the CDR3 is 15 residues. For the CDR3, the DNA is TGTGCCAGCAGCCAAGCAGGGGTAGTTGGTCAGCCCCAGCATTTT. It is translated as CASSQAGVVGQPQHF.

The chain couples TRBV5-6 to TRBJ2-1; 12 positions agree with TRBD2. The CDR3 runs 18 residues. Germline trimming cut 2 bases from V and 4 bases from J; bases unmatched to any gene: 10. CDR1 SGHDT and CDR2 YYEEEE come from the germline V gene. The CDR3 DNA sequence: TGTGCCAGCAGCTTATTGGCTAGCGGGAGGGCGGGTTACAATGAGCAGTTCTTC. This encodes CASSLLASGRAGYNEQFF.

The chain is built from TRBV24-1 and TRBJ2-5, with a possible D match to TRBD2 (5 bases). V shed 1 base and J shed 5 bases, with 19 bases lying between them. This CDR3 comprises 17 residues. Germline V gene sequence: CDR1 KGHDR, CDR2 SFDVKD. The chain's CDR3 is CATSDLWSGLPTETQYF. The CDR3 DNA is TGTGCCACCAGTGATTTATGGAGCGGCCTACCGACGGAGACCCAGTACTTC.

J is TRBJ2-7 and V is TRBV7-2; no clear D. The CDR3 extends over 11 amino acids. V was cut by 5 bases and J by 0 bases, with 2 bases left in between. CDR1 SGHTA and CDR2 FQGNSA come from the germline V gene. The CDR3 sequence is CASSRSYEQYF. Written as DNA, the CDR3 is TGTGCCAGCAGCCGCTCCTACGAGCAGTACTTC.

This chain uses TRBV5-4 with TRBJ2-1; 12 nucleotides align to TRBD2. Germline V gene data show CDR1 as SGHNT and CDR2 as YYREEE (reference sequence). V dropped 0 bases and J dropped 8; count of bases not matched to a gene: 6. The CDR3 length is 16 residues. CDR3 nucleotides: TGTGCCAGCAGCTTGGCCCGTCTAGCGGGGGGGGATGAGCAGTTCTTC. It encodes CASSLARLAGGDEQFF.

This clone appeared a single time. The chain has TRBV28 and TRBJ1-1, with a possible D match to TRBD1 (5 bases). This CDR3 is built from 15 residues. Between the trimmed V and J ends, which lost 7 bases and 6 bases, there was a span of 21 bases. Germline assignment: CDR1 MDHEN and CDR2 SYDVKM. DNA of the CDR3: TGTGCCAGCAACCCGGGGGGGAGACTAACCGCTGAAGCTTTCTTT. Its protein product is CASNPGGRLTAEAFF.

The chain has TRBV11-3 and TRBJ2-5, with 9 bases identical to TRBD2. The CDR3 contains 17 residues. The V gene's germline CDR1 is SGHNT and CDR2 YENEEA. Trimming at V came to 6 bases and at J to 1 base, leaving 12 bases not matched to a gene. CDR3 nucleotide sequence: TGTGCCAGCAGTCAAGGTCGTGATAGCGGGGGCCAAGAGACCCAGTACTTC. It codes for CASSQGRDSGGQETQYF.

V gene TRBV5-8 combines with J gene TRBJ2-3; 13 positions agree with TRBD2. With 5 bases clipped from V and 6 bases from J, the junction kept 15 bases outside the gene matches. Germline CDR1 SGHTS, CDR2 YDEGEE. This CDR3 spans 18 amino acids. In nucleotides, the CDR3 is TGTGCCAGCAGACATCCCTTCTGGACTAGCGGGAGTTGGGATACGCAGTATTTT. Residues: CASRHPFWTSGSWDTQYF.

The chain joins TRBV6-4 to TRBJ2-2; TRBD2 is a possible D gene (6 bases). Between the trimmed V and J ends, which lost 6 bases and 2 bases, there was a span of 10 bases. Germline CDR1 reads MRHNA; CDR2 reads SNTAGT. The CDR3 covers 14 residues. The DNA for the CDR3 is TGTGCCAGCAGAGGTAGCGGTAACACCGGGGAGCTGTTTTTT. Protein sequence: CASRGSGNTGELFF.

Here the CDR3 reads CASSFGQGLGYTF. CDR3 sequence (DNA): TGTGCCAGCAGTTTCGGACAGGGCCTTGGCTACACCTTC. This chain joins TRBV27 and TRBJ1-2; 8 bases match TRBD1. Germline-derived CDR1 and CDR2 are MNHEY and SMNVEV (reference sequence). This CDR3 spans 13 amino acids. Trimming at V came to 3 bases and at J to 7 bases, leaving 4 bases not matched to a gene.

This clone was detected once. This chain joins TRBV20-1 and TRBJ2-2, with no clear D. Trimming took off 4 bases at V and 3 bases at J, with 3 bases between the two ends. The CDR3 totals 11 residues. Germline-derived CDR1 and CDR2 are DFQATT and SNEGSKA (reference sequence). DNA of the CDR3: TGCAGTGCTACGTACACCGGGGAGCTGTTTTTT. This gives the protein CSATYTGELFF.

This chain uses TRBV4-1 with TRBJ1-5, with 9 bases identical to TRBD1. The CDR3 extends over 17 amino acids. From germline, CDR1 is MGHRA and CDR2 YSYEKL. After removal of 5 bases from V and 4 bases from J, the junction contained 12 bases not matched to a gene. The CDR3 sequence: CASSASGQGIRNQPQHF. The CDR3 DNA reads TGCGCCAGCAGCGCCTCCGGACAGGGGATTCGGAATCAGCCCCAGCATTTT.

V is TRBV27 and J is TRBJ2-1, with 12 bases matching TRBD2. The ends lost 5 bases at V and 7 bases at J; junction bases unmatched: 12. Germline assignment: CDR1 MNHEY and CDR2 SMNVEV (reference sequence). The CDR3 contains 17 residues. The DNA for the CDR3 is TGTGCCAGCAGTGGGCTAGCGGGAGGGGGGTTTAGTAATGAGCAGTTCTTC. This codes for CASSGLAGGGFSNEQFF.

This rearrangement joins TRBV12-5 to TRBJ1-1, with a tentative D call TRBD1 (6 bases). The V gene's germline CDR1 is LGHNT and CDR2 FRNRAP. Trimming stripped 3 bases from V and 1 base from J, with 21 bases between. The CDR3 length is 18 residues. The CDR3 region is CASGFGPGNRGGNTEAFF. For the CDR3, the DNA is TGTGCTAGTGGTTTTGGCCCCGGAAATAGAGGGGGGAACACTGAAGCTTTCTTT.

The chain has TRBV16 and TRBJ1-2; TRBD1 is a possible D gene (6 bases). In germline, CDR1 is KGHSY, CDR2 FQNENV. This CDR3 region has 14 residues. Trimming took off 0 bases at V and 7 bases at J, with 12 bases between the two ends. CDR3 loop: CASSQSSGQGGYTF. The CDR3 nucleotides read TGTGCCAGCAGCCAATCATCGGGACAAGGTGGCTACACCTTC.

This sequence joins TRBV7-2 and TRBJ1-1; D unresolved. Germline lookup yields CDR1 SGHTA and CDR2 FQGNSA. Between the trimmed V and J ends, which lost 1 base and 2 bases, there was a span of 8 bases. The CDR3 has 14 residues. CDR3 nucleotide sequence: TGTGCCAGCAGCTTAGTCGCAGGAAACACTGAAGCTTTCTTT. Translated: CASSLVAGNTEAFF.

In its sample, this clone was seen once. The chain is built from TRBV9 and TRBJ2-5; the match to TRBD2 covers 7 bases. Looked up from germline, CDR1 is SGDLS and CDR2 is YYNGEE. The trim removed 0 bases at V and 1 base at J, leaving 3 bases unmatched. CDR3 length: 15 residues. The CDR3 reads CASSVGPGGQETQYF. As DNA, the CDR3 is TGTGCCAGCAGCGTAGGCCCGGGGGGCCAAGAGACCCAGTACTTC. The whole variable domain, filled in from reference TRBV9 and TRBJ2-5, reads DSGVTQTPKHLITATGQRVTLRCSPRSGDLSVYWYQQSLDQGLQFLIQYYNGEERAKGNILERFSAQQFPDLHSELNLSSLELGDSALYFCASSVGPGGQETQYFGPGTRLLVL.

The gene calls are TRBV19 and TRBJ2-5; tentatively, D is TRBD2 (6 bases). The CDR3 length is 13 residues. Germline V lookup: CDR1 LNHDA, CDR2 SQIVND (reference sequence). V lost 4 bases, J lost 3 bases, and 9 bases lay in between. In nucleotides, the CDR3 is TGTGCCAGTAGTAACGGAGGGGAAGAGACCCAGTACTTC. Translating it yields CASSNGGEETQYF.

The chain couples TRBV11-2 to TRBJ1-3, with TRBD1 matching over 7 bases. There are 14 residues in the CDR3. V lost 5 bases, J lost 4 bases, and 5 bases stayed unmatched. Germline CDR1 SGHAT, CDR2 FQNNGV. This CDR3 is CASSPQQGGNTIYF. As DNA, the CDR3 is TGTGCCAGCAGCCCTCAACAGGGGGGAAACACCATATATTTT.

The V gene is TRBV27, the J gene TRBJ1-5, with D unresolved. Per the germline V gene, CDR1 is MNHEY and CDR2 is SMNVEV (reference sequence). V gave up 6 bases and J gave up 2 bases, with 14 bases separating them. The CDR3 runs to 15 residues. The CDR3 protein is CASSYSSAGNQPQHF. The CDR3 DNA is TGTGCCAGCAGCTACTCTTCGGCGGGCAATCAGCCCCAGCATTTT.

The chain has TRBV9 and TRBJ2-7, with 8 bases lining up with TRBD2. The ends lost 3 bases at V and 3 bases at J; junction bases unmatched: 5. Germline V lookup: CDR1 SGDLS, CDR2 YYNGEE. CDR3 size: 14 residues. The CDR3 DNA is TGTGCCAGCAGCGCGAGCGGGAGCGTCTACGAGCAGTACTTC. As protein: CASSASGSVYEQYF.

This rearrangement joins TRBV6-5 to TRBJ1-2; maybe TRBD1 (6 bases). The CDR3 spans 14 residues. Trimming pared 2 bases from V and 2 bases from J, leaving 9 bases between. Germline assignment: CDR1 MNHEY and CDR2 SVGAGI. The CDR3 sequence: CASSYVRGNYGYTF. The CDR3 DNA sequence: TGTGCCAGCAGTTACGTCAGGGGAAACTATGGCTACACCTTC.

The V call is TRBV6-5, the J call TRBJ2-2; 7 nucleotides align to TRBD2. Germline lookup yields CDR1 MNHEY and CDR2 SVGAGI. The CDR3 extends over 16 amino acids. After removal of 2 bases from V and 5 bases from J, the junction contained 8 bases not matched to a gene. CDR3 nucleotide sequence: TGTGCCAGCAGTTACAACGCGGGAGAGCTGACCGGGGAGCTGTTTTTT. It codes for CASSYNAGELTGELFF.

In this sample, this clone turned up a few times. The V and J genes are TRBV10-3 and TRBJ2-7, with 7 bases identical to TRBD1. The CDR3 spans 12 residues. Germline CDR1 is ENHRY and CDR2 is SYGVKD. J gave up 6 bases and V 3 bases, and 2 bases lay outside the gene matches. In DNA form, the CDR3 reads TGTGCCATCAGTGAAGGGGGCACCGAGCAGTACGTC. Its protein product is CAISEGGTEQYV.

The chain employs TRBV6-1 and TRBJ1-1; D gene unclear. The CDR3 totals 15 residues. Germline loops: CDR1 MNHNS, CDR2 SASEGT. V was trimmed by 3 bases and J by 5 bases, leaving 16 bases between them. The CDR3: CASSDVGIDGTEAFF. DNA for the CDR3: TGTGCCAGCAGTGACGTCGGAATCGACGGGACTGAAGCTTTCTTT.

This chain joins TRBV20-1 and TRBJ1-5; D remains ambiguous. The ends were cut back, 3 bases at V and 5 bases at J, with 8 bases in the middle. CDR3 length equals 12 residues. CDR1 DFQATT and CDR2 SNEGSKA come from the germline V gene (reference sequence). The CDR3: CSASIPDQPQHF. CDR3 bases: TGCAGTGCTAGTATACCGGATCAGCCCCAGCATTTT.

This sequence joins TRBV3-1 (or the pseudogene TRBV3-2) and TRBJ2-2, with D possibly matching TRBD1 (6 bases). Germline CDR1 and CDR2: LGHDT and YNNKEL (reference sequence). CDR3 length equals 14 residues. The V gene lost 1 base and the J gene lost 10 bases, with 13 bases spanning the gap. The DNA of the CDR3 is TGTGCCAGCAGCCAAGCTAAGGGGGTAAAGGAGCTGTTTTTT. Encoded protein: CASSQAKGVKELFF.

This rearrangement joins TRBV24-1 to TRBJ2-1; TRBD2 matches at 7 bases. V shed 5 bases and J 2 bases; nucleotides not matched to a gene: 11. CDR3 size: 17 residues. The germline CDR1 and CDR2 sequences are KGHDR and SFDVKD. The CDR3, as DNA: TGTGCCACCAGTGCCCAAGGGCGGGAGTCCCCCTACAATGAGCAGTTCTTC. Protein product: CATSAQGRESPYNEQFF.